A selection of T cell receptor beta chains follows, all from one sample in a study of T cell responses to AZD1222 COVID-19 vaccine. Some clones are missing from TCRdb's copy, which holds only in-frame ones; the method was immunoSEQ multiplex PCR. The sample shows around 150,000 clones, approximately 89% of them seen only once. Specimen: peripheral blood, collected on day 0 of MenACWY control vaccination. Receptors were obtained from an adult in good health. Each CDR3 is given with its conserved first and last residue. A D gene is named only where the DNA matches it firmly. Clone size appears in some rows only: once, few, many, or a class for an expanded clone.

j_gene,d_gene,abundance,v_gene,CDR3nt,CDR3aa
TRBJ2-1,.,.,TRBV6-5,TGTGCCAGCAGTCTAGACTCGGAGGGCAATGAGCAGTTCTTC,CASSLDSEGNEQFF
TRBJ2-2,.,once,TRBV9,TGTGCCAGCAGCGGGTCACAGGGAGACACCGGGGAGCTGTTTTTT,CASSGSQGDTGELFF
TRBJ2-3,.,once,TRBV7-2,TGTGCCAGCAGCTTAATAAACAGGCTCACAGATACGCAGTATTTT,CASSLINRLTDTQYF
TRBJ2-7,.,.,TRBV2,TGTGCCTCAAGCCGTGAGGGGTACGAGCAGTACTTC,CASSREGYEQYF
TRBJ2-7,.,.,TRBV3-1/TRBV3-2,TGTGCCAGCTGCCCCCCGGGTGAGCAGTACTTC,CASCPPGEQYF
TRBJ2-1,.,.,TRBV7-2,TGTGCCAGCAGCTTAGCCCCCGAGCCTTACAATGAGCAGTTCTTC,CASSLAPEPYNEQFF
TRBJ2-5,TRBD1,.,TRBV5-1,TGCGCCAGCAGCTCTCAGGGGGCGCGGGAGACCCAGTACTTC,CASSSQGARETQYF
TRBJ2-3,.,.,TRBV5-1,TGCGCCAGCAGCTTGGGGCGGGTCCCGGCAGATACGCAGTATTTT,CASSLGRVPADTQYF
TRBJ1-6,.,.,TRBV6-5,TGTGCCGGCTCCGGACGGAGTCTAAATTCACCCCTCCACTTT,CAGSGRSLNSPLHF
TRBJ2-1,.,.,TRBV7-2,TGTGCCAGCAGGGGACCTAGGGGACACTATACCTACAATGAGCAGTTCTTC,CASRGPRGHYTYNEQFF
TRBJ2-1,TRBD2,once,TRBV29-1,TGCAGCGTTACCCCGAGCGGTAGCGGGAGGGCCGAGTTCTTC,CSVTPSGSGRAEFF
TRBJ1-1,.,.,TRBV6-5,TGTGCCAGCCAGAGGAATGAGGGGCGGACTGAAGCTTTCTTT,CASQRNEGRTEAFF
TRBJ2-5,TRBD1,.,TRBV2,TGTGCCAGCAGCGGGACAGGGCAGTACTTC,CASSGTGQYF
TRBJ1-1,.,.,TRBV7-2,TGTGCCAGCAGCTTAACAGGCCTGCCAGCTTTCTTT,CASSLTGLPAFF
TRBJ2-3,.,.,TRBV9,TGTGCCAGCAGCGTAGGAAGCCCAGATACGCAGTATTTT,CASSVGSPDTQYF
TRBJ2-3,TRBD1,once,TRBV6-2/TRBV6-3,TGTGCCAGCAGCCCTCTCACCGGGACAGGGGGATCAGATACGCAGTATTTT,CASSPLTGTGGSDTQYF
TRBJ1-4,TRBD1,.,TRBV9,TGTGCCAGCAGCCCAGGGGGCGCAGAGGAAAAACTGTTTTTT,CASSPGGAEEKLFF
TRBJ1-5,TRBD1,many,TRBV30,TGTGCCGCGGACAGGGGGTTCGGTCAGCCCCAGCATTTT,CAADRGFGQPQHF
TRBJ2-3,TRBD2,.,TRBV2,TGTGCCAGCAGCGGCGGGCCTAGCGGAAGCACAGATACGCAGTATTTT,CASSGGPSGSTDTQYF
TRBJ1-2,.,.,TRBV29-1,TGCAGCGTTGAATCGGCAGGGCGGAATGGCTACACCTTC,CSVESAGRNGYTF
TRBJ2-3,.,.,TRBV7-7,TGTGCTAGCAGCTTAACCCCGACGGGCACAGATACGCAGTATTTT,CASSLTPTGTDTQYF
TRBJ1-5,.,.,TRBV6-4,TGTGCCAGCATCTGCCGGGACCGTAAAAATCAGCCCCAGCATTTT,CASICRDRKNQPQHF
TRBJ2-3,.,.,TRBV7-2,TGTGCCAGCAGCTTAAGGTTAGGGGGAGGGCCTACAGATACGCAGTATTTT,CASSLRLGGGPTDTQYF
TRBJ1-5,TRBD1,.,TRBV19,TGTGCCAGTAGTTTAGACAGGGCCCCTAATCAGCCCCAGCATTTT,CASSLDRAPNQPQHF
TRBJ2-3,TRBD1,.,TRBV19,TGTGCCAGTAGTACCCTGGGACAGGGTATTAGCACAGATACGCAGTATTTT,CASSTLGQGISTDTQYF
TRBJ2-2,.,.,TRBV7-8,TGTGCCAGCAGCTCTTGGGAAGGCGCATCCGGGGAGCTGTTTTTT,CASSSWEGASGELFF
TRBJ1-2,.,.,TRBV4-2,TGTGCCAGCAGCCCACACTTGGAAGGGGCGGACTATGGCTACACCTTC,CASSPHLEGADYGYTF
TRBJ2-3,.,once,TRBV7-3,TGTGCCAGCAGCCCTCAGGGCCCAGATACGCAGTATTTT,CASSPQGPDTQYF
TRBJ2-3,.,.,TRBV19,TGTGCCAGTAGGGATGGGGGACGTGGCACAGATACGCAGTATTTT,CASRDGGRGTDTQYF
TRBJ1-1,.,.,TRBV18,TGTGCCAGCTCACCGCCTTGGGGGACTGAAGCTTTCTTT,CASSPPWGTEAFF
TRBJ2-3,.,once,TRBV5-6,TGTGCCAGCAGCTTGGTCGCAGGGGGCACAGATACGCAGTATTTT,CASSLVAGGTDTQYF
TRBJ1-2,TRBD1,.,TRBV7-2,TGTGCCAGCAGCTTAGGGGGGACAGGGGGCAACTATGGCTACACCTTC,CASSLGGTGGNYGYTF
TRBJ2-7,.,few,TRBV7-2,TGTGCCAGCAGCAAACGGGACAAAAACTACGAGCAGTACTTC,CASSKRDKNYEQYF
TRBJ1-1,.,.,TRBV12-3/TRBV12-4,TGTGCCAGCAGTTGGGGTAACACTGAAGCTTTCTTT,CASSWGNTEAFF
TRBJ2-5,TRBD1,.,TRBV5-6,TGTGCCAGCAGCCCCCAGGACAGGGGGCAAGAGACCCAGTACTTC,CASSPQDRGQETQYF
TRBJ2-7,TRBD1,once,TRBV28,TGTGCCAGCAGTTTTGGGACAGGGAGGTACGAGCAGTACTTC,CASSFGTGRYEQYF
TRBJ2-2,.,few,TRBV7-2,TGTGCCAGCCGGGGCCCGGGGGCGAACACCGGGGAGCTGTTTTTT,CASRGPGANTGELFF
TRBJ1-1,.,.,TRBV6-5,TGTGCCAGCAGTCCTCGGACGGAGAACACTGAAGCTTTCTTT,CASSPRTENTEAFF
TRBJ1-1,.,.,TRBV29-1,TGCAGCGGACAGGATTACCTTTACACTGAAGCTTTCTTT,CSGQDYLYTEAFF
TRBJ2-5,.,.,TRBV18,TGTGCCAGCTCCCGGACGACAGAGCTAGAGACCCAGTACTTC,CASSRTTELETQYF
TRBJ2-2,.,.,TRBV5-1,TGCGCCAGCAGCGACCCCAGGAACACCGGGGAGCTGTTTTTT,CASSDPRNTGELFF
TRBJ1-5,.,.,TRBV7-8,TGTGCCAGCAGCTTAAACTCCAGGGGCGGTCAGCCCCAGCATTTT,CASSLNSRGGQPQHF
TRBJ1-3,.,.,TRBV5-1,TGCGCCAGCAGCTTGACGGCCCCCTCTGGAAACACCATATATTTT,CASSLTAPSGNTIYF
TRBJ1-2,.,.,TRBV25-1,TGTGCCAGCAGTTTTACGATCGGGAGAGGCTACACCTTC,CASSFTIGRGYTF
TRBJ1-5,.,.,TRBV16,TGTGCCAGCAGCCAAATTACTAGCAATCAGCCCCAGCATTTT,CASSQITSNQPQHF
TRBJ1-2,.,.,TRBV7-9,TGTGCCAGCAGCTTAGCGCGGGGGGCCTATGGCTACACCTTC,CASSLARGAYGYTF
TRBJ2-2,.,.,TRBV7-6,TGTGCCAGCAGCCCCATCTCTATACTGGGAAAGGCCGGGGAGCTGTTTTTT,CASSPISILGKAGELFF
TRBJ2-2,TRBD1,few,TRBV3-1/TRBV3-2,TGTGCCAGCAGCCAACGGACAGGGGGGGGCACCGGGGAGCTGTTTTTT,CASSQRTGGGTGELFF
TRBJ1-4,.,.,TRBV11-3,TGTGCCAGCAGCTTAGGGGTCGGAACTAATGAAAAACTGTTTTTT,CASSLGVGTNEKLFF
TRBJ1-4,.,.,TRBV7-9,TGTGCCAGCAGCTTAGAGGGGGTTTCTAATGAAAAACTGTTTTTT,CASSLEGVSNEKLFF
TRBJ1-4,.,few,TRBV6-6,TGTGCCAGCAGTTTCAGGGGTGAAAAACTGTTTTTT,CASSFRGEKLFF
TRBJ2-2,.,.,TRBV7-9,TGTGCCAGCAGTCCTGACAGTACGAACACCGGGGAGCTGTTTTTT,CASSPDSTNTGELFF
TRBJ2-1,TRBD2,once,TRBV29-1,TGCAGCGCTGATAGGACTAGCGGGTACAATGAGCAGTTCTTC,CSADRTSGYNEQFF